The sequence of this TCR beta chain was determined in a study of cytomegalovirus exposure and HLA in healthy donors. This clone was recorded only once. Deletions cut 0 bases from V and 11 bases from J, with 13 bases between. Germline loops: CDR1 SGHTA, CDR2 FQGNSA. The CDR3 covers 13 residues. With 60 Vbeta and 13 Jbeta primers, the PCR was carried out. Repertoires were generated with immunoSEQ multiplex PCR, while TCRdb's copy carries only in-frame clones and drops some. The sample comprises 130,000 or so clones, around 70% of which are singletons, and approximately 7% rests with the top ten. The source material was PBMCs. This sequence was found in a man in his forties in good health and CMV-seropositive. The chain recombines TRBV7-2 with TRBJ1-2; D is uncertain. CDR3 residues: CASSLAGDPLYTF. CDR3 nucleotide sequence: TGTGCCAGCAGCTTAGCCGGGGATCCCCTTTACACCTTC.